The 2 T cell receptor beta chains reported below all come from one sample, sequenced in a study of T cell changes during pregnancy in multiple sclerosis. TCRdb keeps only in-frame clones here, not all; method: immunoSEQ multiplex PCR. The sample lists more than 90,000 clones; around nine tenths were seen once. The source was peripheral blood, collected in the third trimester of pregnancy. These receptors were collected from a female donor with multiple sclerosis, enrolled in a pregnancy study.

The CDR3 reads CASSGTGASGANVLTF. CDR3 in DNA: TGTGCCAGTAGTGGGACAGGGGCGTCCGGGGCCAACGTCCTGACTTTC. The chain joins TRBV19 to TRBJ2-6, with TRBD1 matching over 10 bases. Per the germline V gene, CDR1 is LNHDA and CDR2 is SQIVND (reference sequence). V shed 5 bases, J shed 4 bases, and the junction held 5 bases outside the gene matches. The CDR3 consists of 16 residues.

This sequence joins TRBV19 and TRBJ1-2; D perhaps matches TRBD1 (6 bases). V was trimmed by 3 bases and J by 2 bases, leaving 16 bases between them. This CDR3 has 16 amino acids. The germline gives CDR1 LNHDA, CDR2 SQIVND (reference sequence). This CDR3 is CASSIQTGPINYGYTF. CDR3 coding DNA: TGTGCCAGTAGTATCCAGACAGGACCTATAAACTATGGCTACACCTTC.